This T cell receptor beta chain originates from a study of cytomegalovirus exposure and HLA in healthy donors. PCR amplification relied on 60 Vbeta primers (plus 13 Jbeta primers). TCRdb's copy holds only in-frame clones and misses some; the assay was immunoSEQ multiplex PCR. Counted here are 90,000 to 130,000 clones, around 80% occurring once; the ten biggest clones make up roughly 13%. As regards this clone: Its antigen is unidentified.

General study points: Later analysis identified several of the most significant clusters that appeared linked to common viral pathogens.

The V gene's germline CDR1 is SGHVS and CDR2 FNYEAQ. V trimming: 2 bases; J trimming: 8 bases; junction bases outside the gene matches: 8. This CDR3 has 15 amino acids. Sequencing input: PBMCs. The genes are TRBV7-6 and TRBJ1-4; 7 nucleotides line up with TRBD1. The clonotype originates from a man aged 30 to 45 in good health and CMV-seropositive. CDR3 amino acids: CASSLLKGAIEKLFF. The CDR3 nucleotides are TGTGCCAGCAGCTTATTGAAGGGGGCGATCGAAAAACTGTTTTTT.